This is a list of T cell receptor beta chains from one sample in a study of CD8+ T cells in alopecia areata. Method: immunoSEQ multiplex PCR; TCRdb's copy keeps in-frame clones and lacks some. The sample records just over 150,000 clones, 45% to 55% being singletons. The source material was CD8+ T cells sorted from blood, sampled at week 0. The receptors come from a human donor with alopecia areata. CDR3s include the opening cysteine and the closing phenylalanine or tryptophan. D genes are given only for firm matches. Clone size is stated in some rows and not others, as once, few, many or a class when expanded.

j_call clone_size d_call v_call cdr3_aa cdr3_nt
TRBJ1-2 - TRBD1 TRBV29-1 CSVVDRGRSYGYTF TGCAGCGTTGTAGACAGGGGGCGCAGCTATGGCTACACCTTC
TRBJ2-1 - - TRBV5-1 CASSLDLYNEQFF TGCGCCAGCAGCTTGGACCTCTACAATGAGCAGTTCTTC
TRBJ2-1 few - TRBV30 CAWSVRNEQFF TGTGCCTGGAGTGTGCGCAATGAGCAGTTCTTC
TRBJ2-7 - - TRBV19 CASSTETASSYEQYF TGTGCCAGTAGCACAGAGACAGCGAGCTCCTACGAGCAGTACTTC
TRBJ1-1 - - TRBV4-3 CASSQDPAGNTEAFF TGCGCCAGCAGCCAAGATCCGGCAGGGAACACTGAAGCTTTCTTT
TRBJ2-7 few - TRBV15 CATSRGQLSEQYF TGTGCCACCAGCAGAGGTCAACTCTCCGAGCAGTACTTC
TRBJ2-1 few - TRBV21-1 CASSKETGEENEQFF TGTGCCAGCAGCAAAGAGACAGGGGAGGAAAATGAGCAGTTCTTC
TRBJ2-7 - - TRBV29-1 CSVAGGSYEQYF TGCAGCGTTGCTGGGGGTTCCTACGAGCAGTACTTC
TRBJ1-4 - - TRBV4-3 CASSQDSLATNEKLFF TGCGCCAGCAGCCAAGACAGTCTGGCCACTAATGAAAAACTGTTTTTT
TRBJ2-3 - TRBD2 TRBV11-2 CASNSRGLGAYTQYF TGTGCCAGCAACAGCCGGGGACTAGGGGCATATACGCAGTATTTT
TRBJ2-7 medium-sized - TRBV27 CASSLARSSYEQYF TGTGCCAGCAGCCTGGCACGGAGCTCCTACGAGCAGTACTTC
TRBJ1-6 - TRBD1 TRBV2 CASSESAGGRGDPNSPLHF TGTGCCAGCAGTGAATCGGCAGGGGGCCGAGGGGATCCCAATTCACCCCTCCACTTT
TRBJ2-7 - - TRBV2 CASSALDSVHEQYF TGTGCCAGCAGTGCCTTGGACTCGGTCCACGAGCAGTACTTC
TRBJ2-7 few - TRBV9 CASSVGVTTSYEQYF TGTGCCAGCAGCGTAGGTGTGACTACCTCCTACGAGCAGTACTTC
TRBJ1-2 - - TRBV11-2 CASSFLFVRNGYTF TGTGCCAGCAGCTTTTTATTTGTCCGAAATGGCTACACCTTC
TRBJ1-2 - - TRBV4-3 CASVNEIGGADGYTF TGCGCCAGCGTCAATGAAATTGGGGGGGCTGATGGCTACACCTTC
TRBJ1-6 - - TRBV15 CATSREGLNNSPLHF TGTGCCACCAGCAGAGAAGGACTGAATAATTCACCCCTCCACTTT
TRBJ2-1 - - TRBV11-2 CASSQTGSNEQFF TGTGCCAGCAGTCAAACAGGGAGCAATGAGCAGTTCTTC
TRBJ1-6 few - TRBV6-5 CASSYGQGYSPLHF TGTGCCAGCAGTTACGGTCAGGGCTACTCACCCCTCCACTTT
TRBJ1-1 - - TRBV30 CAWSVGTGTEAFF TGTGCCTGGAGTGTAGGTACTGGCACTGAAGCTTTCTTT
TRBJ1-2 - - TRBV10-3 CAISDSSFYGYTF TGTGCCATCAGTGACTCAAGCTTCTATGGCTACACCTTC
TRBJ1-6 - - TRBV5-6 CASSPAFPADYNSPLHF TGTGCCAGCAGCCCGGCGTTCCCGGCCGACTATAATTCACCCCTCCACTTT
TRBJ2-3 few TRBD2 TRBV7-9 CASNTPTSGGTDTQYF TGTGCCAGCAACACGCCGACTAGCGGGGGCACAGATACGCAGTATTTT
TRBJ1-2 - TRBD1 TRBV4-1 CASSQDPRTGGYGYTF TGCGCCAGCAGCCAAGATCCCCGGACAGGGGGCTATGGCTACACCTTC
TRBJ2-3 - TRBD1 TRBV5-4 CASSYGQGAADTQYF TGTGCCAGCAGCTATGGACAGGGGGCAGCAGATACGCAGTATTTT
TRBJ1-5 - - TRBV6-4 CASEQDRAKSPQPQHF TGTGCCAGCGAACAAGACCGGGCCAAGTCACCTCAGCCCCAGCATTTT
TRBJ1-2 few - TRBV30 CAWRENYGYTF TGTGCCTGGAGAGAGAACTATGGCTACACCTTC
TRBJ2-5 - - TRBV29-1 CSGLGGRETQYF TGCAGCGGATTGGGTGGTCGGGAGACCCAGTACTTC
TRBJ2-5 - - TRBV7-2 CASSFGGSRQTQYF TGTGCCAGCAGCTTTGGTGGGTCCCGCCAGACCCAGTACTTC
TRBJ1-4 - TRBD1 TRBV7-8 CASSLIRGRDEKLFF TGTGCCAGCAGTCTGATCAGGGGGAGGGATGAAAAACTGTTTTTT
TRBJ2-5 few TRBD2 TRBV9 CASSGGLAGETQYF TGTGCCAGCAGCGGGGGACTAGCAGGAGAGACCCAGTACTTC